These T cell receptor beta chains were read from a single sample in a study of post-analysis software for immune sequencing data. TCRdb reprocessed the PCR reads with MiXCR, giving one entry per CDR3 protein. The table lists around 440,000 distinct CDR3 sequences, around 40% of them singletons. The sample comprised blood. These receptor sequences come from a girl aged 10-17 years with multiple sclerosis. Each CDR3 is given with its conserved first and last residue. D genes are given only for firm matches. Only some rows state a clone size, as once, few, many or a class for expanded clones.

d_call: NA; v_call: TRBV7-8; j_call: TRBJ2-2; clone_size: NA; cdr3_nt: TGTGCCAGCAGTCCGGTCAGGGGAGGAAACACCGGGGAGCTGTTTTTT; cdr3_aa: CASSPVRGGNTGELFF
d_call: NA; v_call: TRBV3-1; j_call: TRBJ1-1; clone_size: NA; cdr3_nt: TGTGCCAGCAGCCAAGAGGCAGACACTGAAGCTTTCTTT; cdr3_aa: CASSQEADTEAFF
d_call: NA; v_call: TRBV6-2/TRBV6-3; j_call: TRBJ1-2; clone_size: few; cdr3_nt: TGTGCCAGCAGTTACTTCTTAAGAGGCTACACCTTC; cdr3_aa: CASSYFLRGYTF
d_call: TRBD2; v_call: TRBV20-1; j_call: TRBJ2-1; clone_size: many; cdr3_nt: TGCAGTGCATCAACCGGGACTAGCGGTCTTAGCTCCTACAATGAGCAGTTCTTC; cdr3_aa: CSASTGTSGLSSYNEQFF
d_call: NA; v_call: TRBV18; j_call: TRBJ1-2; clone_size: few; cdr3_nt: TGTGCCAGCTCACCTGTCAGAGGGAGGAATGGCTACACCTTC; cdr3_aa: CASSPVRGRNGYTF
d_call: NA; v_call: TRBV29-1; j_call: TRBJ1-4; clone_size: NA; cdr3_nt: TGCAGCGTTGAAGTTTTGGGAGAAAAACTGTTTTTT; cdr3_aa: CSVEVLGEKLFF
d_call: NA; v_call: TRBV7-2; j_call: TRBJ1-6; clone_size: NA; cdr3_nt: TGTGCCAGCAGCCAGGGCGCCTATAATTCACCCCTCCACTTT; cdr3_aa: CASSQGAYNSPLHF
d_call: NA; v_call: TRBV12-3/TRBV12-4; j_call: TRBJ2-1; clone_size: once; cdr3_nt: TGTGCCAGCAGCCCCAGGGTGACCTACAATGAGCAGTTCTTC; cdr3_aa: CASSPRVTYNEQFF
d_call: NA; v_call: TRBV29-1; j_call: TRBJ2-7; clone_size: NA; cdr3_nt: TGCAGCGTTGCACGGGCAGGGGCCTACGAGCAGTACTTC; cdr3_aa: CSVARAGAYEQYF
d_call: TRBD2; v_call: TRBV2; j_call: TRBJ2-5; clone_size: NA; cdr3_nt: TGTGCCAGCAGTTCAGCGGGAGTAGGGGAGGCCCAGTACTTC; cdr3_aa: CASSSAGVGEAQYF
d_call: TRBD1; v_call: TRBV2; j_call: TRBJ2-3; clone_size: NA; cdr3_nt: TGTGCCAGCAGTGAGGGACAGACAGATACGCAGTATTTT; cdr3_aa: CASSEGQTDTQYF
d_call: NA; v_call: TRBV29-1; j_call: TRBJ1-2; clone_size: few; cdr3_nt: TGCAGCGTTCTGTCAGATGGCTACACCTTC; cdr3_aa: CSVLSDGYTF
d_call: NA; v_call: TRBV5-4; j_call: TRBJ1-1; clone_size: NA; cdr3_nt: TGTGCCAGCAGCCCCCAGACAGCGAACACTGAAGCTTTCTTT; cdr3_aa: CASSPQTANTEAFF
d_call: NA; v_call: TRBV21-1; j_call: TRBJ2-1; clone_size: NA; cdr3_nt: TGTGCCAGCAGCAGATGGTCATGTTTCGGTCCAAAAAACTCCTACAATGAGCAGTTCTTC; cdr3_aa: CASSRWSCFGPKNSYNEQFF
d_call: TRBD1; v_call: TRBV20-1; j_call: TRBJ2-3; clone_size: NA; cdr3_nt: TGCAGTGCTAGAGGGGCCAGGGGGACAGGCACAGATACGCAGTATTTT; cdr3_aa: CSARGARGTGTDTQYF
d_call: TRBD2; v_call: TRBV28; j_call: TRBJ2-7; clone_size: NA; cdr3_nt: TGTGCCAGCAGTCCGGGACTAGCGGGGGCCAGAGACTACGAGCAGTACTTC; cdr3_aa: CASSPGLAGARDYEQYF
d_call: NA; v_call: TRBV6-5; j_call: TRBJ2-7; clone_size: few; cdr3_nt: TGTGCCAGCAGTTATGCGACAGGCTCTTACGAGCAGTACTTC; cdr3_aa: CASSYATGSYEQYF
d_call: TRBD2; v_call: TRBV6-5; j_call: TRBJ2-1; clone_size: few; cdr3_nt: TGTGCCAGCAGACGAATAATGGCGGGAGCTTACAATGAGCAGTTCTTC; cdr3_aa: CASRRIMAGAYNEQFF
d_call: NA; v_call: TRBV29-1; j_call: TRBJ2-3; clone_size: NA; cdr3_nt: TGCAGCGTTGCCGGAGATAGCACAGATACGCAGTATTTT; cdr3_aa: CSVAGDSTDTQYF
d_call: TRBD2; v_call: TRBV4-2; j_call: TRBJ2-1; clone_size: NA; cdr3_nt: TGTGCCAGCAGCCAACGTCGAACTAGCGGCAATGAGCAGTTCTTC; cdr3_aa: CASSQRRTSGNEQFF
d_call: NA; v_call: TRBV14; j_call: TRBJ2-2; clone_size: few; cdr3_nt: TGTGCCAGCAGCCAAGTGGAGACCGGGGAGCTGTTTTTT; cdr3_aa: CASSQVETGELFF
d_call: TRBD1; v_call: TRBV7-9; j_call: TRBJ2-7; clone_size: NA; cdr3_nt: TGTGCCAGCAGCTTAAGTGGTCAGGGGGACGAGCAGTACTTC; cdr3_aa: CASSLSGQGDEQYF
d_call: NA; v_call: TRBV5-1; j_call: TRBJ2-7; clone_size: NA; cdr3_nt: TGCGCCAGCAGCTTGTTAGTTGGCAGGACCTACGAGCAGTACTTC; cdr3_aa: CASSLLVGRTYEQYF
d_call: NA; v_call: TRBV20-1; j_call: TRBJ2-7; clone_size: few; cdr3_nt: TGCAGTGCGCTCGACCTTGGCGACGAGCAGTACTTC; cdr3_aa: CSALDLGDEQYF
d_call: NA; v_call: TRBV20-1; j_call: TRBJ2-3; clone_size: NA; cdr3_nt: TGCAGTGCTAGAGGAGGTCAGGGTTTTTTAGATACGCAGTATTTT; cdr3_aa: CSARGGQGFLDTQYF
d_call: NA; v_call: TRBV29-1; j_call: TRBJ2-7; clone_size: NA; cdr3_nt: TGCAGCGTTGCATCCGGGACGTCCAAACGCGAGCAGTACTTC; cdr3_aa: CSVASGTSKREQYF
d_call: TRBD1; v_call: TRBV6-5; j_call: TRBJ1-2; clone_size: NA; cdr3_nt: TGTGCCAGCCGACAGACAGGGAACTATGGCTACACCTTC; cdr3_aa: CASRQTGNYGYTF
d_call: TRBD2; v_call: TRBV6-5; j_call: TRBJ2-7; clone_size: few; cdr3_nt: TGTGCCAGCAGTCCCGAGCGGGAGGCATCCTACGAGCAGTACTTC; cdr3_aa: CASSPEREASYEQYF
d_call: NA; v_call: TRBV15; j_call: TRBJ1-6; clone_size: few; cdr3_nt: TGTGCCACCAGCAGAGACCTCACCCCGGGGGTATCTAATTCACCCCTCCACTTT; cdr3_aa: CATSRDLTPGVSNSPLHF
d_call: NA; v_call: TRBV3-1; j_call: TRBJ1-1; clone_size: NA; cdr3_nt: TGTGCCAGCAGCCAAAAGGGGGGCCGAACTGAAGCTTTCTTT; cdr3_aa: CASSQKGGRTEAFF
d_call: NA; v_call: TRBV20-1; j_call: TRBJ2-1; clone_size: NA; cdr3_nt: TGCAGTGCTAGGCTAGGGTGGGGGGAGTTCTTC; cdr3_aa: CSARLGWGEFF
d_call: TRBD2; v_call: TRBV20-1; j_call: TRBJ2-5; clone_size: few; cdr3_nt: TGCAGTGCTAGGGGACTACTGTACCAAGAGACCCAGTACTTC; cdr3_aa: CSARGLLYQETQYF
d_call: NA; v_call: TRBV5-1; j_call: TRBJ2-6; clone_size: NA; cdr3_nt: TGCGCCAGCAGCTTAGGGTTAGGGAAGACCTCTGGGGCCAACGTCCTGACTTTC; cdr3_aa: CASSLGLGKTSGANVLTF
d_call: NA; v_call: TRBV6-1; j_call: TRBJ2-7; clone_size: NA; cdr3_nt: TGTGCCAGCAGCGGGGACATCTCCTACGAGCAGTACTTC; cdr3_aa: CASSGDISYEQYF
d_call: NA; v_call: TRBV5-1; j_call: TRBJ2-1; clone_size: few; cdr3_nt: TGCGCCAGCAGCTTCCCCCCTACCGGGACAACCTACAATGAGCAGTTCTTC; cdr3_aa: CASSFPPTGTTYNEQFF
d_call: NA; v_call: TRBV28; j_call: TRBJ2-5; clone_size: few; cdr3_nt: TGTGCCAGCAGTTTGGTCGGGTTAGGGTTTAGGGAGACCCAGTACTTC; cdr3_aa: CASSLVGLGFRETQYF
d_call: NA; v_call: TRBV7-2; j_call: TRBJ1-1; clone_size: few; cdr3_nt: TGTGCCAGCACTTTTGACATGAACACTGAAGCTTTCTTT; cdr3_aa: CASTFDMNTEAFF
d_call: NA; v_call: TRBV6-6; j_call: TRBJ2-1; clone_size: NA; cdr3_nt: TGTGCCAGCAGTTCTAATAATGAGCAGTTCTTC; cdr3_aa: CASSSNNEQFF
d_call: NA; v_call: TRBV20-1; j_call: TRBJ2-2; clone_size: once; cdr3_nt: TGCAGTGCTAGCTTGCAGCCGAACACCGGGGAGCTGTTTTTT; cdr3_aa: CSASLQPNTGELFF
d_call: TRBD1; v_call: TRBV20-1; j_call: TRBJ2-5; clone_size: NA; cdr3_nt: TGCAGTGCTAGGGACAGGGAATTTAAAGAGACCCAGTACTTC; cdr3_aa: CSARDREFKETQYF
d_call: TRBD2; v_call: TRBV10-3; j_call: TRBJ2-1; clone_size: few; cdr3_nt: TGTGCCATACCGACTGAGAGCGGGAGCGTGCATGAGCAGTTCTTC; cdr3_aa: CAIPTESGSVHEQFF
d_call: NA; v_call: TRBV12-3/TRBV12-4; j_call: TRBJ2-5; clone_size: NA; cdr3_nt: TGTGCCAGCAGATTGTGGAGGGCAGAGACCCAGTACTTC; cdr3_aa: CASRLWRAETQYF
d_call: TRBD1; v_call: TRBV20-1; j_call: TRBJ1-5; clone_size: NA; cdr3_nt: TGCAGTGCGAAAGGGGGTGGGACAGGGGATCCTAGCAATCAGCCCCAGCATTTT; cdr3_aa: CSAKGGGTGDPSNQPQHF
d_call: NA; v_call: TRBV3-1; j_call: TRBJ2-7; clone_size: NA; cdr3_nt: TGTGCCAGCAGCCAGGACAGTGTTGTGAACGAGCAGTACTTC; cdr3_aa: CASSQDSVVNEQYF
d_call: TRBD1; v_call: TRBV29-1; j_call: TRBJ1-2; clone_size: NA; cdr3_nt: TGCAGCGTGAGGACAGGGGGAAAAGGCTACACCTTC; cdr3_aa: CSVRTGGKGYTF
d_call: NA; v_call: TRBV20-1; j_call: TRBJ2-7; clone_size: few; cdr3_nt: TGCAGTGCTAGGGGACGAACTGACTACGAGCAGTACTTC; cdr3_aa: CSARGRTDYEQYF
d_call: TRBD1; v_call: TRBV6-6; j_call: TRBJ2-7; clone_size: few; cdr3_nt: TGTGCCAGCAGTTCCCAGGGACAGGCCTACGAGCAGTACTTC; cdr3_aa: CASSSQGQAYEQYF
d_call: NA; v_call: TRBV4-2; j_call: TRBJ2-5; clone_size: NA; cdr3_nt: TGTGCCAGCAGCCAAGCGGGAGTGGGAGAGACCCAGTACTTC; cdr3_aa: CASSQAGVGETQYF
d_call: TRBD2; v_call: TRBV12-3/TRBV12-4; j_call: TRBJ2-5; clone_size: NA; cdr3_nt: TGTGCCAGCAGTCCCGCATCTCGGCGGGAGCAGTACTTC; cdr3_aa: CASSPASRREQYF
d_call: NA; v_call: TRBV20-1; j_call: TRBJ2-5; clone_size: NA; cdr3_nt: TGCAGTGCTAGTCCCGGAGAACGGGAGACCCAGTACTTC; cdr3_aa: CSASPGERETQYF
d_call: NA; v_call: TRBV4-1; j_call: TRBJ2-3; clone_size: few; cdr3_nt: TGCGCCAGCAGACAGGAGGGCGGGGCAGATACGCAGTATTTT; cdr3_aa: CASRQEGGADTQYF
d_call: TRBD2; v_call: TRBV20-1; j_call: TRBJ2-3; clone_size: NA; cdr3_nt: TGCAGTGCTAGAGATCAGGCGGGAGCGCCCACAGATACGCAGTATTTT; cdr3_aa: CSARDQAGAPTDTQYF
d_call: TRBD2; v_call: TRBV5-1; j_call: TRBJ2-1; clone_size: few; cdr3_nt: TGCGCCAGCAGCTCTCGACTAGCGGGAGCTGAGGAGCAGTTCTTC; cdr3_aa: CASSSRLAGAEEQFF
d_call: NA; v_call: TRBV20-1; j_call: TRBJ2-1; clone_size: NA; cdr3_nt: TGCAGTGCCACCAGGACAGTTGAGCAGTTCTTC; cdr3_aa: CSATRTVEQFF
d_call: NA; v_call: TRBV2; j_call: TRBJ2-1; clone_size: NA; cdr3_nt: TGTGCCAGCAGCCCTAGCGTTAGCTCCTACAATGAGCAGTTCTTC; cdr3_aa: CASSPSVSSYNEQFF